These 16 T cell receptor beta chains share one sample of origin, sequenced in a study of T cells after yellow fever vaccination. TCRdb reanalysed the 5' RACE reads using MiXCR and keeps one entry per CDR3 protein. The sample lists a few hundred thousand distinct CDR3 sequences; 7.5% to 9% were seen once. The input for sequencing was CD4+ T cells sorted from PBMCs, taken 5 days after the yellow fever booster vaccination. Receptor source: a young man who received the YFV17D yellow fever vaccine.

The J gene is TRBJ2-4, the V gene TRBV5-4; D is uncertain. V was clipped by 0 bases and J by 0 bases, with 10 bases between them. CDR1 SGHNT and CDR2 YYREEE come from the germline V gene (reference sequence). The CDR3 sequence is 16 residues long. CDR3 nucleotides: TGTGCCAGCAGCTTGGACCCGAACGCAGCCAAAAACATTCAGTACTTC. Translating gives CASSLDPNAAKNIQYF.

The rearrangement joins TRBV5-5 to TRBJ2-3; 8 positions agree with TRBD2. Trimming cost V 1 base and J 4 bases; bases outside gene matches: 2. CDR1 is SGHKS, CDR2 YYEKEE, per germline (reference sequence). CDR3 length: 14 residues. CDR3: CASSLYGGADTQYF. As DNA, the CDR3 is TGTGCCAGCAGCTTGTACGGGGGGGCAGATACGCAGTATTTT.

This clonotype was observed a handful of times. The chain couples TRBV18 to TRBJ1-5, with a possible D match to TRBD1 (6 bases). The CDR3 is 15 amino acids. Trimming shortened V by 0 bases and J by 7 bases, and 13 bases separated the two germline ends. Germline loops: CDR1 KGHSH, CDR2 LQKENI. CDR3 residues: CASSPPNRAEQPQHF. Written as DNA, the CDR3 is TGTGCCAGCTCACCACCGAACAGGGCAGAACAGCCCCAGCATTTT.

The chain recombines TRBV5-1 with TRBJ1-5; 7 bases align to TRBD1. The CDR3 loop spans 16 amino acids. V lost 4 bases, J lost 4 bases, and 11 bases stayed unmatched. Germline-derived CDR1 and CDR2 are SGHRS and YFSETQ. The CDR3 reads CASSPGPGTDNQPQHF. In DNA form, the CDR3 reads TGCGCCAGCAGCCCCGGCCCCGGGACAGATAATCAGCCCCAGCATTTT.

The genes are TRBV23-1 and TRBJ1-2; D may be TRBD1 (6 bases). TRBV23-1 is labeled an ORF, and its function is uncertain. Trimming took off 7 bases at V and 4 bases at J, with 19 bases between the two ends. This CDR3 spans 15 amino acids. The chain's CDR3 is CASTPGDGSFYGYTF. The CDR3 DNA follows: TGCGCCAGCACCCCAGGGGACGGATCATTCTATGGCTACACCTTC.

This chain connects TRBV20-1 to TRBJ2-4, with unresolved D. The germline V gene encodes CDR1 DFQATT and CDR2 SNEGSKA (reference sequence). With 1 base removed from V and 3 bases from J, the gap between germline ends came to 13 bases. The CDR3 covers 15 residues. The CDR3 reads CSARGPLLVKNIQYF. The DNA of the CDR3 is TGCAGTGCTAGAGGACCCCTCCTTGTCAAAAACATTCAGTACTTC.

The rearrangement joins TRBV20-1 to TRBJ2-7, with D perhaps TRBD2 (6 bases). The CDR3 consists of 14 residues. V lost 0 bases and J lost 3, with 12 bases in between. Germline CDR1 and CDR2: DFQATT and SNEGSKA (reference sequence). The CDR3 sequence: CSARDRRGNYEQYF. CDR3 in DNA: TGCAGTGCTAGAGATAGGAGGGGTAACTACGAGCAGTACTTC.

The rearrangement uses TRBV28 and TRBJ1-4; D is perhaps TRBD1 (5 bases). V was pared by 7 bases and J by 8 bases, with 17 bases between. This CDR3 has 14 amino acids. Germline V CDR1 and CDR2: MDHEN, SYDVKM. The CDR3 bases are TGTGCCAGCATCGACCCGGGACGGACCGAAAAACTGTTTTTT. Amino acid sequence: CASIDPGRTEKLFF.

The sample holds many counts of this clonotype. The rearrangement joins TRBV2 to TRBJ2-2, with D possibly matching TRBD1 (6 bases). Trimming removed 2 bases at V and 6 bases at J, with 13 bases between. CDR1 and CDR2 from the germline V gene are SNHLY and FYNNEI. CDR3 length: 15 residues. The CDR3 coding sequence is TGTGCCAGCAGTGAACAGGGCCAGGGGTCCGGGGAGCTGTTTTTT. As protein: CASSEQGQGSGELFF. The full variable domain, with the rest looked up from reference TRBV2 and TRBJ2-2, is EPEVTQTPSHQVTQMGQEVILRCVPISNHLYFYWYRQILGQKVEFLVSFYNNEISEKSEIFDDQFSVERPDGSNFTLKIRSTKLEDSAMYFCASSEQGQGSGELFFGEGSRLTVL.

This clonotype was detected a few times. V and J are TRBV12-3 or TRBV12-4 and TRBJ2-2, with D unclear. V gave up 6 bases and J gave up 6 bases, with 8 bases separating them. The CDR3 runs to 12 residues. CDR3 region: CASSQNSGELFF. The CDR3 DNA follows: TGTGCCAGCAGCCAGAATTCCGGGGAGCTGTTTTTT.

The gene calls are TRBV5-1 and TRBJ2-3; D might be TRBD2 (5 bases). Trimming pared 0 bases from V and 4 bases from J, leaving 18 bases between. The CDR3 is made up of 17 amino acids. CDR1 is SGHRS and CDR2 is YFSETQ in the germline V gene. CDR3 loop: CASSLGAATRGSDTQYF. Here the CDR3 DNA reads TGCGCCAGCAGCTTGGGGGCAGCCACCCGGGGTTCAGATACGCAGTATTTT.

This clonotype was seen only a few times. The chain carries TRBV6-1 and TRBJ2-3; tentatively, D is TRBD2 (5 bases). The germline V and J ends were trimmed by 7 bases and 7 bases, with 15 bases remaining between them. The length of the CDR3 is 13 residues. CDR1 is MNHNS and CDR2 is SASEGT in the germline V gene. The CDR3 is CASTFSGGHTQYF. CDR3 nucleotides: TGTGCCAGCACCTTCAGCGGCGGACATACGCAGTATTTT.

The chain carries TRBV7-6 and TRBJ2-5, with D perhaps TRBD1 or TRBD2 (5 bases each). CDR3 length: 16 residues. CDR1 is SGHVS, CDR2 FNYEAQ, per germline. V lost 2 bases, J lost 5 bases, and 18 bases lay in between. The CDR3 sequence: CASSLNGALTQETQYF. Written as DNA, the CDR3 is TGTGCCAGCAGCTTAAACGGGGCGTTAACTCAGGAGACCCAGTACTTC.

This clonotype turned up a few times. CDR3 sequence (DNA): TGTGCCAGCAGCTTGCCAGACTTAGGGCAGTACTTC. This gives the protein CASSLPDLGQYF. The chain carries TRBV7-2 and TRBJ2-7; D is unclear. Between the trimmed V and J ends, which lost 3 bases and 9 bases, there was a span of 12 bases. The CDR3 runs to 12 residues. In germline, CDR1 is SGHTA, CDR2 FQGNSA.

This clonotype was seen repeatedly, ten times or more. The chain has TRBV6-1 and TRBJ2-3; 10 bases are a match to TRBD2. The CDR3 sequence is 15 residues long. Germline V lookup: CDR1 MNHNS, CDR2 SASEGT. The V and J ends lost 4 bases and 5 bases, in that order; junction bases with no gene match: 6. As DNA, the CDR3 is TGTGCCAGCAGTGTTAGCGGGGGGCTGGGAGATACGCAGTATTTT. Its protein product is CASSVSGGLGDTQYF.

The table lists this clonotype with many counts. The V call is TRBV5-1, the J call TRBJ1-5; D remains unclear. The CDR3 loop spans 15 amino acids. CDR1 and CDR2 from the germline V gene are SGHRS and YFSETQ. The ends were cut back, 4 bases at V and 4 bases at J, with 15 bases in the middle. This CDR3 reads CASSPDPGPNQPQHF. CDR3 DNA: TGCGCCAGCAGCCCCGACCCAGGTCCTAATCAGCCCCAGCATTTT.